What follows are 19 T cell receptor beta chains derived from one specimen sequenced in a study of T-cell reconstitution after alpha-beta-depleted transplantation in children. This sample's TCRbeta library carried unique molecular identifier barcodes. One entry per CDR3 protein results from TCRdb running MiXCR on the PCR reads. The sample shows about 270,000 distinct CDR3 sequences, 9.9% of them seen only once. Sequencing was performed on PBMCs from the stem cell graft donor, taken from the stem cell graft. The origin of the receptors is a human donor who donated a stem cell graft to a child with SCID.

The chain joins TRBV5-1 to TRBJ2-1; tentative D call: TRBD1 (6 bases). The germline gives CDR1 SGHRS, CDR2 YFSETQ. The CDR3 sequence is 14 residues long. V gave up 2 bases and J gave up 8 bases, with 14 bases separating them. CDR3 nucleotide sequence: TGCGCCAGCAGCTTTCAACAGGGCATATATGAGCAGTTCTTC. It specifies CASSFQQGIYEQFF. Combining the CDR3 with reference TRBV5-1 and TRBJ2-1 gives the whole variable domain KAGVTQTPRYLIKTRGQQVTLSCSPISGHRSVSWYQQTPGQGLQFLFEYFSETQRNKGNFPGRFSGRQFSNSRSEMNVSTLELGDSALYLCASSFQQGIYEQFFGPGTRLTVL.

This chain links TRBV7-9 with TRBJ1-1, with D unresolved. Trimming stripped 6 bases from V and 4 bases from J, with 21 bases between. The CDR3 spans 16 residues. Germline loops: CDR1 SEHNR, CDR2 FQNEAQ (reference sequence). The CDR3 DNA reads TGTGCCAGCAGTTCTGCCCGATCAACTCACGGCACTGAAGCTTTCTTT. It is translated as CASSSARSTHGTEAFF.

J is TRBJ1-1 and V is TRBV29-1; TRBD1 matches 8 bases. Germline CDR1 reads SQVTM; CDR2 reads ANQGSEA. V lost 7 bases, J lost 2 bases, and 9 bases stayed unmatched. This CDR3 has 14 amino acids. In DNA form, the CDR3 reads TGCAGCGCCCGGACAGGGAGGGGTAACACTGAAGCTTTCTTT. It encodes CSARTGRGNTEAFF.

The V call is TRBV12-3 or TRBV12-4, the J call TRBJ1-5, with D unclear. This CDR3 is built from 12 residues. Trimming stripped 5 bases from V and 3 bases from J, with 5 bases between. The CDR3 region is CASSGSNQPQHF. CDR3 in DNA: TGTGCCAGCAGTGGATCCAATCAGCCCCAGCATTTT.

This clonotype was seen more than once but under ten times. This chain uses TRBV7-2 with TRBJ2-2; TRBD1 agrees at 8 bases. This CDR3 has 17 residues. The germline V gene has CDR1 SGHTA and CDR2 FQGNSA. The ends lost 6 bases at V and 0 bases at J; junction bases unmatched: 9. The CDR3 here is CASSPDRGIANTGELFF. Written as DNA, the CDR3 is TGTGCCAGCAGTCCCGACAGGGGAATTGCGAACACCGGGGAGCTGTTTTTT.

The chain links TRBV24-1 to TRBJ2-1; D is unresolved. The CDR3 contains 13 residues. Trimming took off 4 bases at V and 10 bases at J, with 13 bases between the two ends. The V gene's germline CDR1 is KGHDR and CDR2 SFDVKD. The CDR3 DNA is TGTGCCACCAGTGACGGACGGAACCACGAGCAGTTCTTC. Encoded protein: CATSDGRNHEQFF.

The chain carries TRBV20-1 and TRBJ2-1; TRBD2 is a possible D gene (6 bases). CDR1 is DFQATT and CDR2 is SNEGSKA in the germline V gene (reference sequence). Trimming took 6 bases from V and 1 from J, leaving 16 bases between them. The CDR3 runs 15 residues. This chain's CDR3 is CSAATSGLSYNEQFF. The CDR3 nucleotides are TGCAGTGCGGCGACCTCGGGACTTTCCTACAATGAGCAGTTCTTC.

The gene calls are TRBV20-1 and TRBJ2-5; D might be TRBD1 or TRBD2, each matching 5 bases. V gave up 2 bases and J gave up 2 bases, with 9 bases separating them. The CDR3 contains 13 residues. Germline loops: CDR1 DFQATT, CDR2 SNEGSKA (reference sequence). The CDR3 region has the DNA TGCAGTGCTAGACAGGGAGCTCAAGAGACCCAGTACTTC. Amino acid sequence: CSARQGAQETQYF.

This rearrangement joins TRBV19 to TRBJ2-7; 11 bases align to TRBD1. The CDR3 totals 14 residues. The V gene end was trimmed by 6 bases and the J gene end by 2 bases; junction bases not matched to a gene: 3. Germline loops: CDR1 LNHDA, CDR2 SQIVND (reference sequence). This CDR3 reads CASRPGQGAYEQYF. The CDR3 bases are TGTGCCAGTAGGCCGGGACAGGGGGCCTACGAGCAGTACTTC.

The rearrangement uses TRBV5-6 and TRBJ1-5; D unclear. With 0 bases removed from V and 7 bases from J, the gap between germline ends came to 23 bases. Looked up from germline, CDR1 is SGHDT and CDR2 is YYEEEE. This CDR3 has 18 amino acids. CDR3 nucleotide sequence: TGTGCCAGCAGCTTGGTCCCCCCAGGCTACCATGTCAACCAGCCCCAGCATTTT. Translation gives CASSLVPPGYHVNQPQHF.

This clonotype was seen only a few times. The chain recombines TRBV9 with TRBJ2-7; 8 nucleotides agree with TRBD1. V was pared by 0 bases and J by 4 bases, with 6 bases of the junction left unmatched. The CDR3 has 15 amino acids. Germline V CDR1 and CDR2: SGDLS, YYNGEE. CDR3 residues: CASSVGTGGTYEQYF. In nucleotides, the CDR3 is TGTGCCAGCAGCGTAGGAACAGGGGGTACGTACGAGCAGTACTTC.

The V call is TRBV7-2, the J call TRBJ1-5; no clear D gene. The germline gives CDR1 SGHTA, CDR2 FQGNSA. V lost 3 bases, J lost 1 base, and 13 bases lay in between. The CDR3 loop spans 16 amino acids. CDR3 amino acids: CASSFVGKGSNQPQHF. The CDR3 DNA is TGTGCCAGCAGCTTTGTGGGGAAAGGGAGCAATCAGCCCCAGCATTTT.

V is TRBV19 and J is TRBJ2-7, with D unresolved. This CDR3 comprises 15 residues. Germline V gives CDR1 LNHDA, CDR2 SQIVND (reference sequence). V was trimmed by 1 base and J by 2 bases, leaving 12 bases between them. CDR3 DNA: TGTGCCAGTAGTATAGTTGTCGTCGGAACCTACGAGCAGTACTTC. Protein product: CASSIVVVGTYEQYF. The full variable domain, in which reference TRBV19 and TRBJ2-7 provide the parts outside the CDR3, is DGGITQSPKYLFRKEGQNVTLSCEQNLNHDAMYWYRQDPGQGLRLIYYSQIVNDFQKGDIAEGYSVSREKKESFPLTVTSAQKNPTAFYLCASSIVVVGTYEQYFGPGTRLTVT.

This clonotype has only a few counts. The V gene is TRBV7-8, the J gene TRBJ1-4; 8 nucleotides line up with TRBD1. Germline V gives CDR1 SGHVS, CDR2 FQNEAQ. The CDR3 sequence is 18 residues long. V lost 1 base and J lost 5; bases outside the gene matches: 12. CDR3 coding DNA: TGTGCCAGCAGCTTAGGAGGTCCCGGGACAGGCCCGAATGAAAAACTGTTTTTT. Protein sequence: CASSLGGPGTGPNEKLFF.

The V gene is TRBV7-2, the J gene TRBJ2-1; no definite D call. Per germline, CDR1 SGHTA and CDR2 FQGNSA. The CDR3 has 18 amino acids. Trimming pared 0 bases from V and 0 bases from J, leaving 15 bases between. The CDR3 bases are TGTGCCAGCAGCTTAGCCACCGGAGCTTCACGCTCCTACAATGAGCAGTTCTTC. Its translation is CASSLATGASRSYNEQFF. Full variable domain (missing parts from reference TRBV7-2 and TRBJ2-1): GAGVSQSPSNKVTEKGKDVELRCDPISGHTALYWYRQSLGQGLEFLIYFQGNSAPDKSGLPSDRFSAERTGGSVSTLTIQRTQQEDSAVYLCASSLATGASRSYNEQFFGPGTRLTVL.

This clonotype was observed many times. This chain's CDR3 is CASSREANTEAFF. The CDR3 nucleotides are TGTGCCAGCAGCCGGGAGGCGAACACTGAAGCTTTCTTT. The gene calls are TRBV6-5 and TRBJ1-1, with unresolved D. CDR1 MNHEY and CDR2 SVGAGI come from the germline V gene. CDR3 length: 13 residues. Trimming shortened V by 6 bases and J by 1 base, and 9 bases separated the two germline ends.

This clonotype was recorded many times. The chain carries TRBV9 and TRBJ2-3; 7 bases are a match to TRBD2. The CDR3 runs 16 residues. Germline V gene lookup returns CDR1 SGDLS and CDR2 YYNGEE. V trimming: 4 bases; J trimming: 0 bases; junction bases outside the gene matches: 8. CDR3 region: CASSPGGNPSTDTQYF. The CDR3 region has the DNA TGTGCCAGCAGCCCCGGGGGGAACCCCAGCACAGATACGCAGTATTTT.

This clonotype showed up just a few times. The chain has TRBV27 and TRBJ2-2; D is possibly TRBD1 (6 bases). Germline V CDR1 and CDR2: MNHEY, SMNVEV (reference sequence). The CDR3 runs 15 residues. V was trimmed by 8 bases and J by 5 bases, leaving 18 bases between them. In DNA form, the CDR3 reads TGTGCCAGCCGTCCCTCAGGGGTTAATACCGGGGAGCTGTTTTTT. It yields the protein CASRPSGVNTGELFF.

This chain links TRBV12-3 or TRBV12-4 with TRBJ1-5; perhaps TRBD1 as D (5 bases). Trimming cost V 4 bases and J 3 bases, with 13 bases left between them. The CDR3 consists of 15 residues. The CDR3 here is CASSSEGHSNQPQHF. The CDR3 coding sequence is TGTGCCAGCAGTTCTGAAGGACACTCCAATCAGCCCCAGCATTTT.